This T cell receptor (beta chain) comes out of a study of OX40 agonist ivuxolimab in advanced cancers. The overall study: With ivuxolimab, an agonistic anti-OX40 (CD134) antibody, patients were treated. Ivuxolimab was delivered to patients intravenously every 2 weeks at doses spanning 0.01 to 10 mg/kg. Whole-study results and caveats: Among the lowest peripheral clonal expansion occurred in 0.1-3.0 mg/kg partial responders.

The CDR3 length is 15 residues. Germline V gene data show CDR1 as SGHAT and CDR2 as FQNNGV. V lost 6 bases, J lost 2 bases, and 4 bases stayed unmatched. As for this clone: Its antigen is not identified.

At baseline, cycle 4 day 1, and cycle 7 day 1, blood was sampled. Sequenced by immunoSEQ multiplex PCR; TCRdb stores in-frame clones only, minus some. Of 58,000 or so clones in the sample, more than 80% were seen once. The receptor was derived from an adult with an advanced solid tumor such as melanoma, head and neck, liver or kidney cancer. The sample here was CD4+ or CD8+ T cells sorted from blood, taken in a trial of the OX40 agonist ivuxolimab. This chain uses TRBV11-2 with TRBJ2-2; 9 nucleotides align to TRBD2. CDR3 sequence (DNA): TGTGCCAGCAGGGCGGGAGGGGGCAACACCGGGGAGCTGTTTTTT. Translated, it gives CASRAGGGNTGELFF.